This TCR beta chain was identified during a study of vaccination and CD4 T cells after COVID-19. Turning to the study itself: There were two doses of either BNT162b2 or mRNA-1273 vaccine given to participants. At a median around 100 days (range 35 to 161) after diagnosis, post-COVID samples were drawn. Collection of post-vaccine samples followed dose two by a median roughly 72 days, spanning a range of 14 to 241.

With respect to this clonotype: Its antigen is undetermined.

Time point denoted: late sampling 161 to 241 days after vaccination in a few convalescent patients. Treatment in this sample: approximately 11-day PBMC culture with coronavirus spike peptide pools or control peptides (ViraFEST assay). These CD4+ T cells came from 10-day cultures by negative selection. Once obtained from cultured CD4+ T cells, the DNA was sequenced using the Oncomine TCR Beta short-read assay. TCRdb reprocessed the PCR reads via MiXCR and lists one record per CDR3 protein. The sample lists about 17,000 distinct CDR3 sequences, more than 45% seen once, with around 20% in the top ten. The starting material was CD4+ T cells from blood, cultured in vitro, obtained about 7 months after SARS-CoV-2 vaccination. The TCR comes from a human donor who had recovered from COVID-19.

CDR3 sequence reads: CSASAQKTNYGYTF. CDR3 DNA: TGCAGTGCTAGTGCCCAGAAGACTAACTATGGCTACACCTTC. The chain recombines TRBV20-1 with TRBJ1-2; no firm D call. Deletions cut 3 bases from V and 0 bases from J, with 11 bases between. CDR1 and CDR2 (germline): DFQATT, SNEGSKA (reference sequence). There are 14 residues in the CDR3.